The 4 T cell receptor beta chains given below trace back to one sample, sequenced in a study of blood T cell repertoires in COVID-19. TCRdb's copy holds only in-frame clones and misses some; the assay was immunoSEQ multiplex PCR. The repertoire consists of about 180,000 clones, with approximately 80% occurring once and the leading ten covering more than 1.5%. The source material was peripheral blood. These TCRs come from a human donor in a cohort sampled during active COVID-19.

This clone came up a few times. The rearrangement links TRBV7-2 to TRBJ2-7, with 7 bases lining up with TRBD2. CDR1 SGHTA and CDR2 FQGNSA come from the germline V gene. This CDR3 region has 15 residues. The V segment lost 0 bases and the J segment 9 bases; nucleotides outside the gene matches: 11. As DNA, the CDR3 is TGTGCCAGCAGCTTAGCGGGGAGTCCTAGCGGTCGGCAGTACTTC. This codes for CASSLAGSPSGRQYF.

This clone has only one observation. The CDR3 nucleotides are TGTGCCAGCAGCAAAGGGCAGAATAGCTCTAATTCACCCCTCCACTTT. It yields the protein CASSKGQNSSNSPLHF. The rearrangement uses TRBV21-1 and TRBJ1-6. TRBV21-1 is deemed a pseudogene. The CDR3 extends over 16 amino acids.

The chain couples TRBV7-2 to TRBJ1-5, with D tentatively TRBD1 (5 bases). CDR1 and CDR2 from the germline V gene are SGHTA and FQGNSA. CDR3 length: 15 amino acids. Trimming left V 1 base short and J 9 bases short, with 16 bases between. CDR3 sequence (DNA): TGTGCCAGCAGCTTAGTACGCGGACCAGGGTCGCCCCAGCATTTT. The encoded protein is CASSLVRGPGSPQHF.

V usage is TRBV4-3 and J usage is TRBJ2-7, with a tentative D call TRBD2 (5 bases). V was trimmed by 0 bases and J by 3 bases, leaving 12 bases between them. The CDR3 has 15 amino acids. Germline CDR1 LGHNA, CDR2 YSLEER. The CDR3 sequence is CASSQDRGIHYEQYF. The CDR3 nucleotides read TGCGCCAGCAGCCAAGATAGAGGGATCCACTACGAGCAGTACTTC.